Below, one T cell receptor (beta chain) is given with its context. Antigen: not known. Primers: 60 Vbeta forward and 13 Jbeta reverse. Some clones are missing from TCRdb's copy, which holds only in-frame ones; the method was immunoSEQ multiplex PCR. This sample carries about 55,000 clones, with roughly 9.6% going to the ten biggest clones. This record comes from a study of cytomegalovirus exposure and HLA in healthy donors. Study results and caveats: V- and J-gene trimming of TCR beta was linked (in a later analysis) to a missense DCLRE1C variant. Analyses of presence/absence relied on an assumption of roughly uniform sequencing depth across donors.

The CDR3 has 16 amino acids. Germline V gene sequence: CDR1 SEHNR, CDR2 FQNEAQ (reference sequence). J gave up 3 bases and V 2 bases, and 7 bases lay outside the gene matches. The sample comprised PBMCs. This TCR derives from a man aged 50 to 59 in good health and CMV-seropositive. The gene calls are TRBV7-9 and TRBJ2-1; 7 bases are shared with TRBD2. Here the CDR3 reads CASSLRRGTIYNEQFF. The CDR3 DNA is TGTGCCAGCAGCTTACGCCGAGGGACTATCTACAATGAGCAGTTCTTC.